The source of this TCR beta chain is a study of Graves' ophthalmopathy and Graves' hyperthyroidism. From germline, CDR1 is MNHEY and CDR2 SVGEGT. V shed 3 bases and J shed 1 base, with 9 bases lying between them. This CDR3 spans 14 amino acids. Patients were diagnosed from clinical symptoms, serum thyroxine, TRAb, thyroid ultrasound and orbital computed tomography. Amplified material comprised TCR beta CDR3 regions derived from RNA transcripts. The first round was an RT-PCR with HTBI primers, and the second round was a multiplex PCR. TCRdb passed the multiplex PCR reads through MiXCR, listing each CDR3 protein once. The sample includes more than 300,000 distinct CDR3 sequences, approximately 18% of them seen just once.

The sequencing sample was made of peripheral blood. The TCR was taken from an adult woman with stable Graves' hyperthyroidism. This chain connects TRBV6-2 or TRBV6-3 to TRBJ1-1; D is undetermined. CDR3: CASSYTRANTEAFF. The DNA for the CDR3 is TGTGCCAGCAGTTATACACGGGCGAACACTGAAGCTTTCTTT.